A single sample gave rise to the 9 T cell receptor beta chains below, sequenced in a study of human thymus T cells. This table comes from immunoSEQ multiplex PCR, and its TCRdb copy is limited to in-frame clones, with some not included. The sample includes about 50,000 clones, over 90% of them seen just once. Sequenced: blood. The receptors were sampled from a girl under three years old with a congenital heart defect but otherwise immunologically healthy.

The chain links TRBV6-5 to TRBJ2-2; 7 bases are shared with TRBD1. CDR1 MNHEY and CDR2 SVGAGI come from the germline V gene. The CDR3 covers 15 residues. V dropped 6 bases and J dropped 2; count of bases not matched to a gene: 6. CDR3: CASSRDSTNTGELFF. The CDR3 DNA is TGTGCCAGCAGCAGGGACAGTACAAACACCGGGGAGCTGTTTTTT.

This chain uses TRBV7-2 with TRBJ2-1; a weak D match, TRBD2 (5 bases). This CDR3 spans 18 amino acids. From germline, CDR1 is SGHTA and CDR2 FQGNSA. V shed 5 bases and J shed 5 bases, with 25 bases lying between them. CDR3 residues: CASSTPQGLRGSHNEQFF. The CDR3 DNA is TGTGCCAGCAGCACTCCACAAGGCCTTCGAGGGTCCCACAATGAGCAGTTCTTC.

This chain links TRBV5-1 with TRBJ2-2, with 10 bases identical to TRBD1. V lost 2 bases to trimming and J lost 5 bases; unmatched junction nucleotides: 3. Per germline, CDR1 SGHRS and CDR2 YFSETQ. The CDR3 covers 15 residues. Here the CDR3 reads CASSFGTGVTGELFF. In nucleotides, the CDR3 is TGCGCCAGCAGCTTTGGGACAGGGGTAACCGGGGAGCTGTTTTTT.

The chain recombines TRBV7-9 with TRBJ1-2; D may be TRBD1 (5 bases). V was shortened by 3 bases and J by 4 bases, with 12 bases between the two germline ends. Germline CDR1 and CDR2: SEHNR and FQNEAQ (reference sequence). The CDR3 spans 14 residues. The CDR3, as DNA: TGTGCCAGCAGCTTCAGGGAAGGGGCCTATGGCTACACCTTC. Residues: CASSFREGAYGYTF.

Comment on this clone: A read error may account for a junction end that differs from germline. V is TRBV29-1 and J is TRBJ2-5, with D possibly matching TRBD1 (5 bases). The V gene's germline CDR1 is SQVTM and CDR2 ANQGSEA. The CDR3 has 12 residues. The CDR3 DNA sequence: TGCAGCGTGGAAGGGGCGGAGGAGACCCAGTACTTC. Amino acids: CSVEGAEETQYF.

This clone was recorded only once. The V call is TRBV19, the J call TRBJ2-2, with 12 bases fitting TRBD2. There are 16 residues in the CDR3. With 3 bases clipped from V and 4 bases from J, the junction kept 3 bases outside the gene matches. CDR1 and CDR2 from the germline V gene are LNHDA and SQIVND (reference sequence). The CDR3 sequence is CASSIGTSGRTGELFF. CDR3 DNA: TGTGCCAGTAGTATTGGGACTAGCGGGCGCACCGGGGAGCTGTTTTTT. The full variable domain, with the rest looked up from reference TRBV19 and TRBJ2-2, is DGGITQSPKYLFRKEGQNVTLSCEQNLNHDAMYWYRQDPGQGLRLIYYSQIVNDFQKGDIAEGYSVSREKKESFPLTVTSAQKNPTAFYLCASSIGTSGRTGELFFGEGSRLTVL.

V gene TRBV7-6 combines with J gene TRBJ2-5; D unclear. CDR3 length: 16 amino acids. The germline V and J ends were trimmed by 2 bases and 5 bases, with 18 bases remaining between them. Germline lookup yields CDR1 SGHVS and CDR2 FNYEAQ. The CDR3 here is CASSLTTARPRETQYF. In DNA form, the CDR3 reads TGTGCCAGCAGCTTAACTACCGCCAGGCCCAGGGAGACCCAGTACTTC. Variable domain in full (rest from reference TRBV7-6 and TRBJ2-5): GAGVSQSPRYKVTKRGQDVALRCDPISGHVSLYWYRQALGQGPEFLTYFNYEAQQDKSGLPNDRFSAERPEGSISTLTIQRTEQRDSAMYRCASSLTTARPRETQYFGPGTRLLVL.

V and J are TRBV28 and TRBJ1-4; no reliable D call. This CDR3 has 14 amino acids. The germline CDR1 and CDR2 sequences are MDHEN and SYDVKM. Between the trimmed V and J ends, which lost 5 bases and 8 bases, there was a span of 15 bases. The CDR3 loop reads CASSPPTLEEKLFF. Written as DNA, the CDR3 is TGTGCCAGCAGTCCCCCTACCTTGGAGGAAAAACTGTTTTTT.

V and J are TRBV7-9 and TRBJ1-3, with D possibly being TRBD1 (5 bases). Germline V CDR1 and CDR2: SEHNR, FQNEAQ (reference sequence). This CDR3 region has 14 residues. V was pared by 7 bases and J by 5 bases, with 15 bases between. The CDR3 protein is CASTSAPDRNTIYF. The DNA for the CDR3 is TGTGCCAGCACCTCTGCCCCGGACAGAAACACCATATATTTT. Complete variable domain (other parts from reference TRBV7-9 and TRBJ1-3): DTGVSQNPRHKITKRGQNVTFRCDPISEHNRLYWYRQTLGQGPEFLTYFQNEAQLEKSRLLSDRFSAERPKGSFSTLEIQRTEQGDSAMYLCASTSAPDRNTIYFGEGSWLTVV.